The 21 T cell receptor beta chains presented below share a single source sample, sequenced in a study of cytomegalovirus exposure and HLA in healthy donors. The PCR made use of 60 Vbeta and 13 Jbeta primers. TCRdb's table, derived via immunoSEQ multiplex PCR, lists solely in-frame clones and lacks some. The table shows about 140,000 clones, with approximately 80% occurring only once. The specimen sequenced was PBMCs. The source is a male donor in good health and CMV-seronegative.

The chain is built from TRBV2 and TRBJ1-4; 7 bases map to TRBD1. V lost 9 bases, J lost 3 bases, and 10 bases stayed unmatched. CDR1 is SNHLY, CDR2 FYNNEI, per germline. The CDR3 consists of 15 residues. The CDR3 bases are TGTGCCAGTCTTTCCTCCGGGACAGCTAATGAAAAACTGTTTTTT. This encodes CASLSSGTANEKLFF.

In nucleotides, the CDR3 is TGTGCCAGCAGCCAAGGGGCTAGCGGAACCACAGATACGCAGTATTTT. Translation gives CASSQGASGTTDTQYF. The chain employs TRBV4-2 and TRBJ2-3; 7 bases match TRBD2. CDR1 LGHNA and CDR2 YNFKEQ come from the germline V gene. The trim removed 1 base at V and 2 bases at J, leaving 6 bases unmatched. The CDR3 sequence is 16 residues long.

As concerns this clone: Its ends do not fully match the called genes, so a read error is possible. The J gene is TRBJ2-1, the V gene TRBV7-7; TRBD1 matches at 11 bases. This CDR3 is 16 amino acids long. The V gene's germline CDR1 is SSHAT and CDR2 FNYEAQ (reference sequence). The CDR3 here is CASSLGQGAPLNEQFF. The CDR3 region has the DNA TGTGCTAGCAGCTTAGGACAGGGGGCGCCCCTCAATGAGCAGTTCTTC.

This chain links TRBV19 with TRBJ1-6; TRBD1 might be the D (5 bases). The CDR3 runs 15 residues. Looked up from germline, CDR1 is LNHDA and CDR2 is SQIVND (reference sequence). V shed 8 bases and J shed 8 bases, with 19 bases lying between them. This CDR3 is CASYLWRGGYSPLHF. CDR3 bases: TGTGCCAGTTATCTCTGGAGGGGTGGCTATTCACCCCTCCACTTT. The full variable domain, rest sourced from reference TRBV19 and TRBJ1-6, is DGGITQSPKYLFRKEGQNVTLSCEQNLNHDAMYWYRQDPGQGLRLIYYSQIVNDFQKGDIAEGYSVSREKKESFPLTVTSAQKNPTAFYLCASYLWRGGYSPLHFGNGTRLTVT.

This chain uses TRBV7-3 with TRBJ2-7, with 7 nucleotides matching TRBD1. The J segment lost 4 bases and the V segment lost 5 bases, leaving 11 bases of the junction unmatched. This CDR3 contains 15 residues. The germline V gene encodes CDR1 SGHTA and CDR2 FQGTGA. The CDR3 DNA is TGTGCCAGCAGCCCAGCGACGGGGACAGTTTACGAGCAGTACTTC. Translation gives CASSPATGTVYEQYF.

This chain links TRBV28 with TRBJ1-1; maybe TRBD1 (6 bases). Germline V gene sequence: CDR1 MDHEN, CDR2 SYDVKM. V dropped 3 bases and J dropped 5 bases, with 13 bases sitting between them. This CDR3 spans 14 amino acids. The CDR3 region has the DNA TGTGCCAGCAGTTTTGATCTGGGGGCGACTGAAGCTTTCTTT. Protein sequence: CASSFDLGATEAFF.

In its sample, this clone was seen a few times. The gene calls are TRBV6-6 and TRBJ2-4; D ambiguous. V was shortened by 2 bases and J by 0 bases, with 11 bases between the two germline ends. The CDR3 extends over 16 amino acids. The germline CDR1 and CDR2 sequences are MNHNY and SVGAGI (reference sequence). The CDR3 DNA is TGTGCCAGCAGTTACGTCGGGTCTGTAGCCAAAAACATTCAGTACTTC. It codes for CASSYVGSVAKNIQYF.

The chain has TRBV27 and TRBJ2-7; D possibly corresponds to TRBD2 (5 bases). The CDR3 contains 12 residues. The V gene lost 4 bases and the J gene lost 7 bases, with 11 bases spanning the gap. Germline lookup yields CDR1 MNHEY and CDR2 SMNVEV (reference sequence). The CDR3 spells CASSSGSGEQYF. For the CDR3, the DNA is TGTGCCAGCAGTTCCGGATCGGGAGAGCAGTACTTC.

This clone has just a few counts. The chain couples TRBV7-8 to TRBJ2-7, with TRBD2 identical over 8 bases. The CDR3 has 16 amino acids. J was trimmed by 0 bases and V by 5 bases; bases with no gene match: 9. Germline V gives CDR1 SGHVS, CDR2 FQNEAQ. The CDR3 DNA is TGTGCCAGCAGCGCCTCAGGGCTAGCGGGCTCCTACGAGCAGTACTTC. Translated: CASSASGLAGSYEQYF.

The rearrangement uses TRBV7-3 and TRBJ2-2; 7 positions match TRBD2. With 8 bases clipped from V and 1 base from J, the junction kept 7 bases outside the gene matches. The CDR3 runs to 15 residues. Per the germline V gene, CDR1 is SGHTA and CDR2 is FQGTGA. CDR3 protein: CASGVQRGNTGELFF. The CDR3, as DNA: TGTGCCAGCGGGGTCCAGCGGGGGAACACCGGGGAGCTGTTTTTT.

This clone was recorded only once. This chain uses TRBV4-1 with TRBJ2-2, with D possibly matching TRBD1 (6 bases). V was clipped by 1 base and J by 1 base, with 10 bases between them. The CDR3 spans 16 residues. Germline loops: CDR1 MGHRA, CDR2 YSYEKL. Here the CDR3 reads CASSQVGQRNTGELFF. CDR3 DNA: TGCGCCAGCAGCCAAGTAGGACAGAGGAACACCGGGGAGCTGTTTTTT.

The chain carries TRBV7-2 and TRBJ2-3; 7 bases map to TRBD2. The CDR3 length is 14 residues. Germline V gene lookup returns CDR1 SGHTA and CDR2 FQGNSA. The junction had 4 bases not matched to a gene; V was cut back by 2 bases and J by 5 bases. CDR3 coding DNA: TGTGCCAGCAGCTTAACTAGCGTCGGAGATACGCAGTATTTT. Translation gives CASSLTSVGDTQYF.

The chain joins TRBV4-3 to TRBJ1-2; 7 nucleotides agree with TRBD1. The junction had 6 bases not matched to a gene; V was cut back by 0 bases and J by 8 bases. The germline gives CDR1 LGHNA, CDR2 YSLEER. The CDR3 runs to 14 residues. CDR3 in amino acids: CASSQDDRAKGYTF. CDR3 coding DNA: TGCGCCAGCAGCCAAGATGACAGGGCTAAAGGCTACACCTTC.

This clone has a handful of counts. CDR3 in DNA: TGTGCCAGCAGCGTCGGACAGTTGAGCTCTGGAAACACCATATATTTT. Translating it yields CASSVGQLSSGNTIYF. V and J are TRBV9 and TRBJ1-3, with D perhaps matching TRBD1 (6 bases). V lost 2 bases and J lost 0, with 12 bases in between. The germline gives CDR1 SGDLS, CDR2 YYNGEE. CDR3 size: 16 residues.

This clone came up once. The rearrangement links TRBV9 to TRBJ1-5; D ambiguous. Germline assignment: CDR1 SGDLS and CDR2 YYNGEE. V dropped 2 bases and J dropped 3 bases, with 9 bases sitting between them. The CDR3 consists of 14 residues. The CDR3 coding sequence is TGTGCCAGCAGCGTTCACCAGGACAATCAGCCCCAGCATTTT. Its protein product is CASSVHQDNQPQHF.

The chain carries TRBV7-9 and TRBJ2-7; 9 positions match TRBD2. Germline V gene sequence: CDR1 SEHNR, CDR2 FQNEAQ (reference sequence). J gave up 3 bases and V 4 bases, and 7 bases lay outside the gene matches. The CDR3 totals 15 residues. The CDR3 sequence: CASSSPLAGSYEQYF. CDR3 sequence (DNA): TGTGCCAGCAGCTCACCGCTAGCGGGGAGCTACGAGCAGTACTTC.

V gene TRBV4-1 combines with J gene TRBJ2-7; a possible D gene is TRBD2 (5 bases). V lost 0 bases to trimming and J lost 6 bases, with 18 bases between them. CDR1 is MGHRA and CDR2 is YSYEKL in the germline V gene. This CDR3 contains 16 residues. CDR3 sequence: CASSQDRGRLLGEQYF. The CDR3 DNA is TGCGCCAGCAGCCAAGATCGGGGAAGGCTCCTAGGCGAGCAGTACTTC.

This chain links TRBV18 with TRBJ1-5; D is possibly TRBD1 (5 bases). This CDR3 spans 16 amino acids. V gave up 1 base and J gave up 2 bases, with 12 bases separating them. Germline CDR1 and CDR2: KGHSH and LQKENI. DNA of the CDR3: TGTGCCAGCTCACCACAGGGGTGGTTAGGCAATCAGCCCCAGCATTTT. Translated: CASSPQGWLGNQPQHF. Variable domain in full (rest from reference TRBV18 and TRBJ1-5): NAGVMQNPRHLVRRRGQEARLRCSPMKGHSHVYWYRQLPEEGLKFMVYLQKENIIDESGMPKERFSAEFPKEGPSILRIQQVVRGDSAAYFCASSPQGWLGNQPQHFGDGTRLSIL.

CDR3: CASSRGDGHEAFF. The CDR3 coding sequence is TGTGCCAGCAGCCGCGGGGACGGGCATGAAGCTTTCTTT. The chain employs TRBV27 and TRBJ1-1; D is possibly TRBD1 (5 bases). V dropped 6 bases and J dropped 7 bases, with 15 bases sitting between them. The CDR3 is 13 amino acids. Looked up from germline, CDR1 is MNHEY and CDR2 is SMNVEV (reference sequence).

This chain joins TRBV7-9 and TRBJ1-3; tentatively, D is TRBD1 (5 bases). V gave up 5 bases and J gave up 1 base, with 6 bases separating them. The CDR3 extends over 13 amino acids. Germline-derived CDR1 and CDR2 are SEHNR and FQNEAQ (reference sequence). The chain's CDR3 is CASSPGSGNTIYF. The CDR3 region has the DNA TGTGCCAGCAGCCCAGGGTCTGGAAACACCATATATTTT.

The J gene is TRBJ2-1, the V gene TRBV15, with 7 positions matching TRBD2. CDR1 and CDR2 (germline): LNHNV, YYDKDF (reference sequence). Losses at the gene ends were 5 bases for V and 5 bases for J; bases not matched to a gene: 12. This CDR3 is 16 amino acids long. CDR3 protein: CATSRGREGRDNEQFF. The CDR3 bases are TGTGCCACCAGCCGAGGCAGGGAGGGGAGAGACAATGAGCAGTTCTTC.